This entry is about one T cell receptor beta chain. The antigen remains unidentified. Investigators reverse transcribed all isolated RNA, so they sequenced expressed TCRB transcripts. Repertoires were generated with immunoSEQ multiplex PCR, while TCRdb's copy carries only in-frame clones and drops some. The data show 250,000 to 350,000 clones, 12% to 15% seen once. These data belong to a study of beta chain features in type 1 diabetes. Findings and caveats of the study: In all four CD4+ subsets, TCRB CDR3 length was significantly, moderately reduced in type 1 diabetes.

V was shortened by 6 bases and J by 4 bases, with 10 bases between the two germline ends. CDR1 is MNHNS and CDR2 is SASEGT in the germline V gene. The CDR3 has 14 residues. The sequenced material came from central memory CD4+ T cells from blood. The sequence was collected from a man aged 30 to 39 in good health. This chain connects TRBV6-1 to TRBJ1-6, with D unclear. The CDR3 coding sequence is TGTGCCAGCAGCCCCGGGATATATAATTCACCCCTCCACTTT. It yields the protein CASSPGIYNSPLHF.